These 3 T cell receptor beta chains came from one sample sequenced in a study of cytomegalovirus exposure and HLA in healthy donors. TCRdb's table, derived via immunoSEQ multiplex PCR, lists solely in-frame clones and lacks some. Among about 360,000 clones, 86% were seen once, and the ten largest hold roughly 0.83%. Specimen: PBMCs. The receptors stem from a woman aged 18-29 years in good health and CMV-seronegative.

This clone was detected only once. The chain links TRBV2 to TRBJ1-2; tentative D call: TRBD1 (5 bases). The germline V gene has CDR1 SNHLY and CDR2 FYNNEI. Trimming removed 6 bases from V and 7 bases from J, with 15 bases in between. CDR3 size: 13 residues. The DNA of the CDR3 is TGTGCCAGCAGGCCCCATACGGGGGGTGGCTACACCTTC. The encoded protein is CASRPHTGGGYTF.

V usage is TRBV2 and J usage is TRBJ1-1; tentative D call: TRBD1 (5 bases). The V gene's germline CDR1 is SNHLY and CDR2 FYNNEI. The CDR3 has 13 residues. V shed 6 bases and J shed 2 bases, with 10 bases lying between them. The CDR3 sequence is CASRTDANTEAFF. The CDR3, as DNA: TGTGCCAGCAGGACAGACGCAAACACTGAAGCTTTCTTT.

The chain combines TRBV4-1 with TRBJ2-1; 8 bases fit TRBD2. The CDR3 consists of 18 residues. Trimming at V came to 5 bases and at J to 1 base, leaving 13 bases not matched to a gene. The V gene's germline CDR1 is MGHRA and CDR2 YSYEKL. The CDR3 sequence is CASSIRTLAGPSYNEQFF. Written as DNA, the CDR3 is TGCGCCAGCAGCATCCGGACTCTAGCGGGCCCGTCCTACAATGAGCAGTTCTTC.